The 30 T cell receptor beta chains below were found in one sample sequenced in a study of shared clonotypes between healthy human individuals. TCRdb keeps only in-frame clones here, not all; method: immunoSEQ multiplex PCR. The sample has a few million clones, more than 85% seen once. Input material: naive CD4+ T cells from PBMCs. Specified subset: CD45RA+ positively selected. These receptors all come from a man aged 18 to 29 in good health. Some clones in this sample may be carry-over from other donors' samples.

The chain's CDR3 is CASSNLPLPDGQGYNEQFF. CDR3 coding DNA: TGTGCCAGCAGTAACTTACCCCTCCCGGATGGACAGGGATACAATGAGCAGTTCTTC. This chain connects TRBV28 to TRBJ2-1; TRBD1 matches at 8 bases. The germline V gene encodes CDR1 MDHEN and CDR2 SYDVKM. V was pared by 5 bases and J by 4 bases, with 19 bases of the junction left unmatched. This CDR3 spans 19 amino acids.

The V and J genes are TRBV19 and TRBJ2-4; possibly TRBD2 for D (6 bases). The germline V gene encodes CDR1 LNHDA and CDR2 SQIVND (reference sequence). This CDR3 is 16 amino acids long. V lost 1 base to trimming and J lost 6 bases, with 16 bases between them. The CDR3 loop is CASSIGAGGSRNIQYF. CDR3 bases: TGTGCCAGTAGTATAGGGGCCGGGGGAAGTAGAAACATTCAGTACTTC. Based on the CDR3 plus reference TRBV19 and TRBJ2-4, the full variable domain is DGGITQSPKYLFRKEGQNVTLSCEQNLNHDAMYWYRQDPGQGLRLIYYSQIVNDFQKGDIAEGYSVSREKKESFPLTVTSAQKNPTAFYLCASSIGAGGSRNIQYFGAGTRLSVL.

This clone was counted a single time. The CDR3 nucleotides are TGCAGCGTTGAGCGGATAGGGAGCGGGAGATACAATGAGCAGTTCTTC. Residues: CSVERIGSGRYNEQFF. The rearrangement uses TRBV29-1 and TRBJ2-1; TRBD2 matches at 8 bases. Germline V gene sequence: CDR1 SQVTM, CDR2 ANQGSEA. The CDR3 sequence is 16 residues long. V lost 3 bases and J lost 4; bases outside the gene matches: 11.

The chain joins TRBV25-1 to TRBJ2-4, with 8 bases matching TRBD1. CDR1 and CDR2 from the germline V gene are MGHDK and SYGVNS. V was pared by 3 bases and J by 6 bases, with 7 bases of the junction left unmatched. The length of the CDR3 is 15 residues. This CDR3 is CASSDPDRDINIQYF. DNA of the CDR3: TGTGCCAGCAGTGATCCGGACAGGGACATAAACATTCAGTACTTC.

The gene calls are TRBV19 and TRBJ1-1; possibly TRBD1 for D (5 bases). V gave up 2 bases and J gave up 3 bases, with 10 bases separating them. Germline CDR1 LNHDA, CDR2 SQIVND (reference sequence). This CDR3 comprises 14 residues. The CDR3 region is CASSIKGLHTEAFF. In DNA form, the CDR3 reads TGTGCCAGTAGTATAAAGGGGCTACACACTGAAGCTTTCTTT.

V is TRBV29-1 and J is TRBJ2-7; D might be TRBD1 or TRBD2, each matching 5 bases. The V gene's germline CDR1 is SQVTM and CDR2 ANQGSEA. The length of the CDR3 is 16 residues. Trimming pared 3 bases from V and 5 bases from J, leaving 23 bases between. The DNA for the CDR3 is TGCAGCGTTGATTCGGTGGTTGGCAGGGAGAACCACGAGCAGTACTTC. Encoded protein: CSVDSVVGRENHEQYF.

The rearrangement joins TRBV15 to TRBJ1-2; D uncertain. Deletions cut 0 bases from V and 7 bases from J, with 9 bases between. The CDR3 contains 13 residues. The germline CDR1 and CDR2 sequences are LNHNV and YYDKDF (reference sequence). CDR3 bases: TGTGCCACCAGCAGAGATCGGACTCCTGGCTACACCTTC. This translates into CATSRDRTPGYTF.

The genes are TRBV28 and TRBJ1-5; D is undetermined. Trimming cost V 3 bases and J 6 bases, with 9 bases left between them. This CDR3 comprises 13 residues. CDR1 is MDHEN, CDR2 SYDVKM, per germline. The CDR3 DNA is TGTGCCAGCAGTTTCCAGCATGGTCAGCCCCAGCATTTT. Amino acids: CASSFQHGQPQHF. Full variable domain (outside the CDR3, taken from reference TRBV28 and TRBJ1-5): DVKVTQSSRYLVKRTGEKVFLECVQDMDHENMFWYRQDPGLGLRLIYFSYDVKMKEKGDIPEGYSVSREKKERFSLILESASTNQTSMYLCASSFQHGQPQHFGDGTRLSIL.

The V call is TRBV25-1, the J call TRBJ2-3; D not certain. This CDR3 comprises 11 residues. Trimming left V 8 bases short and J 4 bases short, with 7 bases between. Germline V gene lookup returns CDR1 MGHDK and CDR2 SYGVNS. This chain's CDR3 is CASRTSDTQYF. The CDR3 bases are TGTGCCAGCCGCACATCAGATACGCAGTATTTT.

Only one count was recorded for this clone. CDR3 in DNA: TGCGCCAGCAGCTCCTTCGCAGGGGCCGGCACCGGGGAGCTGTTTTTT. Its protein product is CASSSFAGAGTGELFF. The chain employs TRBV5-1 and TRBJ2-2, with D perhaps matching TRBD1 (6 bases). Germline CDR1 and CDR2: SGHRS and YFSETQ. V lost 3 bases and J lost 4, with 16 bases in between. The CDR3 runs to 16 residues.

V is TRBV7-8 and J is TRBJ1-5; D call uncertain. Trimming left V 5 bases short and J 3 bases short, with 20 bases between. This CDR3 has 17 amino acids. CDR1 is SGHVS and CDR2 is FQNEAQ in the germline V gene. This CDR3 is CASSPPLEAGINQPQHF. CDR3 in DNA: TGTGCCAGCAGCCCCCCCCTAGAGGCGGGGATCAATCAGCCCCAGCATTTT.

The CDR3 DNA is TGCAGCGCAGGAAGGCGGGAGAACACTGAAGCTTTCTTT. Residues: CSAGRRENTEAFF. V is TRBV29-1 and J is TRBJ1-1; no reliable D call. Trimming pared 7 bases from V and 1 base from J, leaving 13 bases between. The germline V gene encodes CDR1 SQVTM and CDR2 ANQGSEA. CDR3 length: 13 amino acids.

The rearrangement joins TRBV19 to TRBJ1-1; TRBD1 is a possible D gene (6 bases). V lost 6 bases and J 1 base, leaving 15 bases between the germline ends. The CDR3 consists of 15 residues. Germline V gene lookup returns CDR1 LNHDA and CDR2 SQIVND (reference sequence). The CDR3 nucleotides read TGTGCCAGTAGGGACGGGGGCGCGGGGAACACTGAAGCTTTCTTT. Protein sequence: CASRDGGAGNTEAFF.

In DNA form, the CDR3 reads TGCGCCAGCAGCTTCGCTAGCGGGGGAGATACGCAGTATTTT. This gives the protein CASSFASGGDTQYF. This chain links TRBV5-1 with TRBJ2-3; TRBD2 aligns across 10 bases. The length of the CDR3 is 14 residues. V was clipped by 2 bases and J by 5 bases; unmatched bases: 2. Per germline, CDR1 SGHRS and CDR2 YFSETQ. Using reference TRBV5-1 and TRBJ2-3 for the parts outside the CDR3, the full variable domain is KAGVTQTPRYLIKTRGQQVTLSCSPISGHRSVSWYQQTPGQGLQFLFEYFSETQRNKGNFPGRFSGRQFSNSRSEMNVSTLELGDSALYLCASSFASGGDTQYFGPGTRLTVL.

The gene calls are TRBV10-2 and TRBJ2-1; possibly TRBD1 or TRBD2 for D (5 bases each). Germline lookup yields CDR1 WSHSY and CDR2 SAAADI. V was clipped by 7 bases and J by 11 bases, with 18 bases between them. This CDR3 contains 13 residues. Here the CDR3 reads CASTSPVGGQQFF. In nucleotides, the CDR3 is TGCGCCAGCACCTCTCCGGTTGGGGGACAGCAGTTCTTC.

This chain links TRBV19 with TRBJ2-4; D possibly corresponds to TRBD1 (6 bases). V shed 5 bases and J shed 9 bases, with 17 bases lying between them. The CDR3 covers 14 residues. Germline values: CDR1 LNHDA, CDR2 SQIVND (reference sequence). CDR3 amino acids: CASSPNRESGIQYF. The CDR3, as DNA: TGTGCCAGTAGTCCTAACAGGGAAAGCGGCATTCAGTACTTC.

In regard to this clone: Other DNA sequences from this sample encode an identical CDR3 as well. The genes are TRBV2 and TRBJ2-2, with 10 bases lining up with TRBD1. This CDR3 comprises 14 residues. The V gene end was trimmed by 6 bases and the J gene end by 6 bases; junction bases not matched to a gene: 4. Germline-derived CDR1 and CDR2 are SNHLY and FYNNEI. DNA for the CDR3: TGTGCCAGCAGCAGAGACAGGGGGCCCGGGGAGCTGTTTTTT. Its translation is CASSRDRGPGELFF.

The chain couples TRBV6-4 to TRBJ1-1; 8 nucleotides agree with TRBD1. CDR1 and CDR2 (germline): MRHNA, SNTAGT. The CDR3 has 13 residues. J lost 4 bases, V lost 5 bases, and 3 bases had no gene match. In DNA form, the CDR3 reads TGTGCCAGCAGTTTCACAGGGGGCACTGAAGCTTTCTTT. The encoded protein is CASSFTGGTEAFF.

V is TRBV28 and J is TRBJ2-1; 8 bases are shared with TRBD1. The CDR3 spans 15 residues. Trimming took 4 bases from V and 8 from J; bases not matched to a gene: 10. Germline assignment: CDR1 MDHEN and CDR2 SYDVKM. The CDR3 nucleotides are TGTGCCAGCAGTTCCTCCGGACAGGGAGAGTATGAGCAGTTCTTC. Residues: CASSSSGQGEYEQFF.

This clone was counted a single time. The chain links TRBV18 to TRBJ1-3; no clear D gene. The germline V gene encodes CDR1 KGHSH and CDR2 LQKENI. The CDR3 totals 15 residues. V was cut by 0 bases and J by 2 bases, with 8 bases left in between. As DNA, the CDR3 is TGTGCCAGCTCACCACCTCGAGCGGCTGGAAACACCATATATTTT. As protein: CASSPPRAAGNTIYF.

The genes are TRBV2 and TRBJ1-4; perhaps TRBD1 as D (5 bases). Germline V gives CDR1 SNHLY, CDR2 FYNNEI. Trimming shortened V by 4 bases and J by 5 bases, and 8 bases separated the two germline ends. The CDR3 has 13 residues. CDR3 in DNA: TGTGCCAGCAGTGGTAGGGGAAATGAAAAACTGTTTTTT. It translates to CASSGRGNEKLFF.

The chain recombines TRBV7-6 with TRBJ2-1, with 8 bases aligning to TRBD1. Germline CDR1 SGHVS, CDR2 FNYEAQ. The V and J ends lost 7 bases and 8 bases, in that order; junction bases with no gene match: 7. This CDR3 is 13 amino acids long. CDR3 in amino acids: CASTPNRGDEQFF. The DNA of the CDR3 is TGTGCCAGCACGCCAAACAGGGGGGATGAGCAGTTCTTC.

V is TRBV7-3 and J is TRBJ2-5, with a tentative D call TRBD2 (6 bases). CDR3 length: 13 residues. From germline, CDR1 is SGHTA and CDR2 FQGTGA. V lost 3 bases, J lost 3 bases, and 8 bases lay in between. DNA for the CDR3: TGTGCCAGCAGCTTCAAGCGGGAAGAGACCCAGTACTTC. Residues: CASSFKREETQYF.

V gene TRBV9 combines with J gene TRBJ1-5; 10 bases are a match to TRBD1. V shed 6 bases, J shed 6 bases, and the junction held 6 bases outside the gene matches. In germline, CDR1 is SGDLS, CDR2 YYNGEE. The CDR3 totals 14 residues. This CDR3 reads CASTIDRGLQPQHF. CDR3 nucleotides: TGTGCCAGCACCATAGACAGGGGGCTTCAGCCCCAGCATTTT. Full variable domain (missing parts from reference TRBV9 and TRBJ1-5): DSGVTQTPKHLITATGQRVTLRCSPRSGDLSVYWYQQSLDQGLQFLIQYYNGEERAKGNILERFSAQQFPDLHSELNLSSLELGDSALYFCASTIDRGLQPQHFGDGTRLSIL.

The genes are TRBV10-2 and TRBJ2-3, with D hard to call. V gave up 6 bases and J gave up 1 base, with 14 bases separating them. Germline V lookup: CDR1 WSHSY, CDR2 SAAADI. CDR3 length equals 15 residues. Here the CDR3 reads CASRLMLQGTDTQYF. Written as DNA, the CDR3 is TGCGCCAGCAGGCTTATGCTTCAAGGCACAGATACGCAGTATTTT.

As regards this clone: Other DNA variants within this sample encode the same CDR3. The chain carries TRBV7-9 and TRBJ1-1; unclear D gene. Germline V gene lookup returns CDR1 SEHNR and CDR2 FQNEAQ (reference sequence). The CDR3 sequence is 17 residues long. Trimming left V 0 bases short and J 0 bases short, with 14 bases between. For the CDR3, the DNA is TGTGCCAGCAGCTTAGCCCCCCCGGGGTACATGAACACTGAAGCTTTCTTT. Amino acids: CASSLAPPGYMNTEAFF.

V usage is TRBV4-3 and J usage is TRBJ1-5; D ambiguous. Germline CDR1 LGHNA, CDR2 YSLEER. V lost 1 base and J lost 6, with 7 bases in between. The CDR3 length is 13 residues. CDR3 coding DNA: TGCGCCAGCAGCCAAGGACGGTTTCAGCCCCAGCATTTT. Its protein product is CASSQGRFQPQHF.

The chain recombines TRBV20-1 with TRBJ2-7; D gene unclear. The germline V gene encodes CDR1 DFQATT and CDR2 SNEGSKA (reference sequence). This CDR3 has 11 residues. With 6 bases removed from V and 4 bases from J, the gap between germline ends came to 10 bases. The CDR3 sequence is CSAHIKYEQYF. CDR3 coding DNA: TGCAGTGCCCACATTAAATACGAGCAGTACTTC.

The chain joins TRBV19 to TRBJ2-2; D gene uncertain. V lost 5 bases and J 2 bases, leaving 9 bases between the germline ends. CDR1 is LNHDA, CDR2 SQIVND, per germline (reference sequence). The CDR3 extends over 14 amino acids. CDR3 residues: CASSPVGNTGELFF. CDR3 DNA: TGTGCCAGTAGTCCGGTGGGCAACACCGGGGAGCTGTTTTTT.

CDR3 sequence (DNA): TGTGCCACCCCCAGGGAGCGGAACACCGGGGAGCTGTTTTTT. Encoded protein: CATPRERNTGELFF. This chain links TRBV28 with TRBJ2-2; D is perhaps TRBD1 or TRBD2 (5 bases each). The germline CDR1 and CDR2 sequences are MDHEN and SYDVKM. This CDR3 is built from 14 residues. V was shortened by 10 bases and J by 1 base, with 13 bases between the two germline ends.